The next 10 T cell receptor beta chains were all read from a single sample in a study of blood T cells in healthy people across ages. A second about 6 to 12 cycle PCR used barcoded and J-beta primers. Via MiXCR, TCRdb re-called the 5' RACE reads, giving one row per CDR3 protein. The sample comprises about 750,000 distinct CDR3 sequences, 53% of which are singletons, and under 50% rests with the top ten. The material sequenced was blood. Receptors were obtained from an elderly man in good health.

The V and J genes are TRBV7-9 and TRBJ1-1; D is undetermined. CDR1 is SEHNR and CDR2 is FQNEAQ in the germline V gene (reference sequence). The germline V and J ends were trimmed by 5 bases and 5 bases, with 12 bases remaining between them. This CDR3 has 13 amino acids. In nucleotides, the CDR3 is TGTGCCAGCAGCGACTTGACCGGGACTGAAGCTTTCTTT. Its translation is CASSDLTGTEAFF.

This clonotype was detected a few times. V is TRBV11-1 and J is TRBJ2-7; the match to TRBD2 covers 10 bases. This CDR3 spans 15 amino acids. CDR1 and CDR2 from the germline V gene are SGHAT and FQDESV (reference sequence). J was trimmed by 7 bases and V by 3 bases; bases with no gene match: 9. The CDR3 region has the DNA TGTGCCAGCAGCTTGCTAGCGGGAGTTCCAAGTGAGCAGTACTTC. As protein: CASSLLAGVPSEQYF.

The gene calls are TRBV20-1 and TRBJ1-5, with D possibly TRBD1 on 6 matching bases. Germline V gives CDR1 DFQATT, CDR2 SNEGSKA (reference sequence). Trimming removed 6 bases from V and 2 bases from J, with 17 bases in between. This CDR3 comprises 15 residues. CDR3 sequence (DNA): TGCAGTGCAGCCGCGGGGGGGGCTGGCAATCAGCCCCAGCATTTT. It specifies CSAAAGGAGNQPQHF.

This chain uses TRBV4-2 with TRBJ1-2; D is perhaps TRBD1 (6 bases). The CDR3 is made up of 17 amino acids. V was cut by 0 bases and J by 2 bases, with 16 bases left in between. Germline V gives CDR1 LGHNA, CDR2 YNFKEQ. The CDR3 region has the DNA TGTGCCAGCAGCCAAGAAGGCAGGGGCCAACGGAACTATGGCTACACCTTC. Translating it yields CASSQEGRGQRNYGYTF.

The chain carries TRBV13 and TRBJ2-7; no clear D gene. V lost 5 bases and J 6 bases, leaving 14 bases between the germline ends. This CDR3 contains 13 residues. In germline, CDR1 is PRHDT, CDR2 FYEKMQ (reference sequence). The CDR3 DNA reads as TGTGCCAGCAGCAGCCGCCCTCTCTTCGAGCAGTACTTC. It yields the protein CASSSRPLFEQYF. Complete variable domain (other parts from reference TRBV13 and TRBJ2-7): AAGVIQSPRHLIKEKRETATLKCYPIPRHDTVYWYQQGPGQDPQFLISFYEKMQSDKGSIPDRFSAQQFSDYHSELNMSSLELGDSALYFCASSSRPLFEQYFGPGTRLTVT.

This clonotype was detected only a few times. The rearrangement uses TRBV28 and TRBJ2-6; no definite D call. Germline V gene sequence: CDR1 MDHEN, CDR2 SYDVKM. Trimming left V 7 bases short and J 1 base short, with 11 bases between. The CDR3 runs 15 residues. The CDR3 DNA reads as TGTGCCAGCAACCCGGTGGATTCTGGGGCCAACGTCCTGACTTTC. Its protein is CASNPVDSGANVLTF.

The DNA of the CDR3 is TGTGCCAGCAGCTTAGGGGACGCAGGGTACGAGCAGTACTTC. Protein product: CASSLGDAGYEQYF. The V call is TRBV7-2, the J call TRBJ2-5; D is perhaps TRBD1 or TRBD2 (5 bases each). The closer fit of TRBJ2-7 to the DNA end suggests the J call may be wrong. This CDR3 has 14 amino acids. Germline CDR1 is SGHTA and CDR2 is FQGNSA.

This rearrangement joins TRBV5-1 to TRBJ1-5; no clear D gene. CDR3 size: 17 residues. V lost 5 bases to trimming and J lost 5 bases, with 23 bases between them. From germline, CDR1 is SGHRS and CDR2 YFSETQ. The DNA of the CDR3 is TGCGCCAGCAGTTTTGTCTTTACCCGGGGATCGGATCAGCCCCAGCATTTT. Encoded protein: CASSFVFTRGSDQPQHF. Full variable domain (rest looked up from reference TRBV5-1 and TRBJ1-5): KAGVTQTPRYLIKTRGQQVTLSCSPISGHRSVSWYQQTPGQGLQFLFEYFSETQRNKGNFPGRFSGRQFSNSRSEMNVSTLELGDSALYLCASSFVFTRGSDQPQHFGDGTRLSIL.

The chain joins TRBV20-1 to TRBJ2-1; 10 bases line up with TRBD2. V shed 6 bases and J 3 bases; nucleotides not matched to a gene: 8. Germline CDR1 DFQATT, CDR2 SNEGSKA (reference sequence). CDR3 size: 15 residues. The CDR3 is CSAISLAGVYNEQFF. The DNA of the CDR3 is TGCAGTGCGATCTCGCTAGCGGGGGTCTACAATGAGCAGTTCTTC.

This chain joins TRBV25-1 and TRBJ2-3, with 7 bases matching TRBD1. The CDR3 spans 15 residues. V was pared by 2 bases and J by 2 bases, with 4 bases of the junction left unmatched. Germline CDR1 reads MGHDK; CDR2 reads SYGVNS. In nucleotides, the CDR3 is TGTGCCAGCAGTGAAAGGGGACAGCTCACAGATACGCAGTATTTT. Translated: CASSERGQLTDTQYF.